The present TCR beta chain was sequenced within a study of blood T cells in healthy people across ages. The study isolated at least 7 million PBMCs from each sample. This CDR3 has 14 residues. Per germline, CDR1 LGHDT and CDR2 YNNKEL (reference sequence). Deletions cut 1 base from V and 9 bases from J, with 16 bases between. Then a second PCR, running roughly 6 to 12 cycles, was carried out with a sample-barcoded 5' primer and a J-beta primer mix. One entry per CDR3 protein results from TCRdb running MiXCR on the 5' RACE reads. This repertoire shows 1.5 million to 2 million distinct CDR3 sequences, almost 35% found once; its top ten account for around 11%. This clonotype appeared a few times.

Input material: blood. The rearrangement joins TRBV3-1 to TRBJ2-7; D gene uncertain. This receptor was taken from a woman in her twenties or thirties in good health. The CDR3 loop is CASSQVISNFGQYF. Here the CDR3 DNA reads TGTGCCAGCAGCCAAGTAATTTCCAACTTCGGGCAGTACTTC.